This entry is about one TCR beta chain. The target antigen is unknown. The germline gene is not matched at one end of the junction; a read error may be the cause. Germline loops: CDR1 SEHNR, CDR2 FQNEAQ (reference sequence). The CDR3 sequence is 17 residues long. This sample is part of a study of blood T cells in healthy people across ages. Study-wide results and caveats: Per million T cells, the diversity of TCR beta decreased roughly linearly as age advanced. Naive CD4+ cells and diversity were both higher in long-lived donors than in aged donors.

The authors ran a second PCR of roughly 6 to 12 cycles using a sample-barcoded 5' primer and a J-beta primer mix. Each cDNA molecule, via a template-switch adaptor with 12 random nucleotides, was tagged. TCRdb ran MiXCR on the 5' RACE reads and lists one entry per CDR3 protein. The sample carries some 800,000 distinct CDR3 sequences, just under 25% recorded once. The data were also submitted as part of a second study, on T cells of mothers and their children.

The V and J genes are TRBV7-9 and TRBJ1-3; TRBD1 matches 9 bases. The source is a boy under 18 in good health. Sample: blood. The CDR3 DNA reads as TGTGCCAGCGGCTTAACAGGGGGCCGCTCCTCTGGAAACACCATATATTTT. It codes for CASGLTGGRSSGNTIYF.